The 21 T cell receptor beta chains listed next were all sequenced from one sample in a study of T cells after yellow fever vaccination. TCRdb re-called the 5' RACE reads with MiXCR, one entry per CDR3 protein. This table has some 350,000 distinct CDR3 sequences, roughly 9.4% appearing once. Here the sequenced sample was PBMCs, taken on the day of the first yellow fever vaccination. These receptors were obtained from a man aged 18-30 years who received the YFV17D yellow fever vaccine.

This clonotype has more than one count but fewer than ten. This rearrangement joins TRBV12-3 or TRBV12-4 to TRBJ2-3, with D maybe TRBD2 (6 bases). The germline V and J ends were trimmed by 4 bases and 6 bases, with 17 bases remaining between them. The CDR3 runs to 15 residues. As DNA, the CDR3 is TGTGCCAGCAGTTCCCAGCCAGCGGGTGAGGATACGCAGTATTTT. Translated, it gives CASSSQPAGEDTQYF.

The V call is TRBV6-1, the J call TRBJ2-7; perhaps TRBD1 as D (5 bases). Germline V CDR1 and CDR2: MNHNS, SASEGT. V shed 6 bases and J shed 0 bases, with 12 bases lying between them. The CDR3 consists of 14 residues. The CDR3 DNA reads as TGTGCCAGCAGGAGGACACGATCCTCCTACGAGCAGTACTTC. Its translation is CASRRTRSSYEQYF.

This clonotype was counted only a few times. This sequence joins TRBV24-1 and TRBJ1-1; TRBD1 is a possible D gene (5 bases). V lost 7 bases to trimming and J lost 1 base, with 9 bases between them. The CDR3 loop spans 13 amino acids. Germline V gene sequence: CDR1 KGHDR, CDR2 SFDVKD. In nucleotides, the CDR3 is TGTGCCACCAGGGCCGGGACGAACACTGAAGCTTTCTTT. Its protein is CATRAGTNTEAFF.

This clonotype appeared a few times. The chain links TRBV25-1 to TRBJ1-3; no firm D call. The CDR3 totals 14 residues. Per germline, CDR1 MGHDK and CDR2 SYGVNS. V lost 3 bases to trimming and J lost 1 base, with 7 bases between them. CDR3 loop: CASSDSRSGNTIYF. CDR3 in DNA: TGTGCCAGCAGTGATTCAAGATCTGGAAACACCATATATTTT.

V gene TRBV12-3 or TRBV12-4 combines with J gene TRBJ2-1; possibly TRBD1 for D (5 bases). The CDR3 totals 16 residues. The V end was cut by 0 bases, the J end by 0 bases, with 9 bases between. The CDR3 DNA reads as TGTGCCAGCAGTTTAGCACAGGTAACCTCCTACAATGAGCAGTTCTTC. Translating gives CASSLAQVTSYNEQFF.

This clonotype was recorded a few times. The chain has TRBV25-1 and TRBJ1-4, with D hard to call. The CDR3 contains 15 residues. The V end lost 0 bases, the J end lost 7 bases, and 12 bases lay between the germline ends. The germline CDR1 and CDR2 sequences are MGHDK and SYGVNS. CDR3 DNA sequence: TGTGCCAGCAGTGAATATTTTGAAGTTGGTGAAAAACTGTTTTTT. This encodes CASSEYFEVGEKLFF.

The chain has TRBV7-8 and TRBJ2-5, with D possibly matching TRBD1 (5 bases). The CDR3 spans 13 residues. The germline V and J ends were trimmed by 5 bases and 5 bases, with 12 bases remaining between them. Germline assignment: CDR1 SGHVS and CDR2 FQNEAQ. The CDR3 region is CASSPRTHETQYF. CDR3 bases: TGTGCCAGCAGCCCTAGGACACATGAGACCCAGTACTTC.

This clonotype has at least ten counts. V gene TRBV5-1 combines with J gene TRBJ2-5, with D unresolved. CDR3 length: 13 amino acids. In germline, CDR1 is SGHRS, CDR2 YFSETQ. The germline V and J ends were trimmed by 0 bases and 4 bases, with 7 bases remaining between them. DNA of the CDR3: TGCGCCAGCAGCTTGGAGGTTCGAGAGACCCAGTACTTC. This codes for CASSLEVRETQYF. Combining the CDR3 with reference TRBV5-1 and TRBJ2-5 gives the whole variable domain KAGVTQTPRYLIKTRGQQVTLSCSPISGHRSVSWYQQTPGQGLQFLFEYFSETQRNKGNFPGRFSGRQFSNSRSEMNVSTLELGDSALYLCASSLEVRETQYFGPGTRLLVL.

This rearrangement joins TRBV20-1 to TRBJ2-7; D gene uncertain. Germline loops: CDR1 DFQATT, CDR2 SNEGSKA (reference sequence). The V gene lost 6 bases and the J gene lost 2 bases, with 17 bases spanning the gap. This CDR3 is 14 amino acids long. The CDR3 nucleotides are TGCAGTGCGCGCAACTCTAGGAATACCTACGAGCAGTACTTC. Its protein is CSARNSRNTYEQYF.

This chain links TRBV6-1 with TRBJ2-5; D is possibly TRBD1 (8 bases). The CDR3 runs to 15 residues. Germline V gives CDR1 MNHNS, CDR2 SASEGT. V dropped 6 bases and J dropped 9 bases, with 23 bases sitting between them. The CDR3 region has the DNA TGTGCCAGCAGAACAGGGGGGGGGGTTCCTACGGCCCAGTACTTC. Amino acid sequence: CASRTGGGVPTAQYF.

The sample holds a few counts of this clonotype. This sequence joins TRBV5-1 and TRBJ1-4, with D possibly matching TRBD1 (5 bases). In germline, CDR1 is SGHRS, CDR2 YFSETQ. V lost 5 bases and J lost 5, with 13 bases in between. CDR3 length: 14 amino acids. The DNA for the CDR3 is TGCGCCAGCAGTAACCAGGGAAGAAATGAAAAACTGTTTTTT. It codes for CASSNQGRNEKLFF.

This clonotype was seen a handful of times. The chain is built from TRBV5-1 and TRBJ2-5; possibly TRBD1 for D (6 bases). V lost 4 bases, J lost 5 bases, and 15 bases lay in between. This CDR3 is 14 amino acids long. Germline V gene data show CDR1 as SGHRS and CDR2 as YFSETQ. The CDR3 DNA reads as TGCGCCAGCAGCAGACAGGATCCGGATGAGACCCAGTACTTC. Protein sequence: CASSRQDPDETQYF.

There are many counts of this clonotype. V is TRBV7-2 and J is TRBJ2-2; D gene ambiguous. The V gene lost 5 bases and the J gene lost 1 base, with 11 bases spanning the gap. Germline-derived CDR1 and CDR2 are SGHTA and FQGNSA. This CDR3 is built from 15 residues. CDR3 protein: CASSPISWNTGELFF. DNA of the CDR3: TGTGCCAGCAGCCCCATATCCTGGAACACCGGGGAGCTGTTTTTT. The full variable domain, in which reference TRBV7-2 and TRBJ2-2 provide the parts outside the CDR3, is GAGVSQSPSNKVTEKGKDVELRCDPISGHTALYWYRQSLGQGLEFLIYFQGNSAPDKSGLPSDRFSAERTGGSVSTLTIQRTQQEDSAVYLCASSPISWNTGELFFGEGSRLTVL.

CDR3 DNA sequence: TGCAGTGCTAGATCTGGGGGTCCGAACACTGAAGCTTTCTTT. Encoded protein: CSARSGGPNTEAFF. This sequence joins TRBV20-1 and TRBJ1-1, with D maybe TRBD1 (5 bases). The CDR3 is 14 residues long. V was trimmed by 2 bases and J by 1 base, leaving 11 bases between them. Germline V gene sequence: CDR1 DFQATT, CDR2 SNEGSKA (reference sequence).

Only a few counts were recorded for this clonotype. The CDR3 DNA sequence: TGTGCCAGCAGTCAGGGACCAGCTTACAATGAGCAGTTCTTC. Its protein is CASSQGPAYNEQFF. The V gene is TRBV12-3 or TRBV12-4, the J gene TRBJ2-1, with D perhaps TRBD1 or TRBD2 (5 bases each). V lost 5 bases and J 4 bases, leaving 12 bases between the germline ends. The CDR3 totals 14 residues.

The table lists this clonotype with a few counts. The gene calls are TRBV20-1 and TRBJ1-5; 9 bases map to TRBD1. Germline CDR1 reads DFQATT; CDR2 reads SNEGSKA (reference sequence). This CDR3 region has 14 residues. The junction had 6 bases not matched to a gene; V was cut back by 3 bases and J by 6 bases. The CDR3 spells CSARSGTGIQPQHF. Written as DNA, the CDR3 is TGCAGTGCTAGGTCCGGGACAGGGATTCAGCCCCAGCATTTT.

The table lists this clonotype with a few counts. The chain uses TRBV23-1 and TRBJ2-7; 8 bases align to TRBD1. TRBV23-1 is placed among ORFs of uncertain function. The CDR3 length is 13 residues. Trimming took 6 bases from V and 5 from J; bases not matched to a gene: 6. CDR3 residues: CASRQGGRNEQYF. Here the CDR3 DNA reads TGCGCCAGCAGACAGGGGGGTAGAAACGAGCAGTACTTC.

This clonotype appeared many times. The chain couples TRBV29-1 to TRBJ2-1; TRBD1 aligns across 8 bases. This CDR3 region has 14 residues. Trimming removed 7 bases from V and 0 bases from J; junction bases left unmatched: 5. In germline, CDR1 is SQVTM, CDR2 ANQGSEA. This chain's CDR3 is CSGTGPNSYNEQFF. The CDR3 bases are TGCAGCGGGACAGGGCCCAACTCCTACAATGAGCAGTTCTTC.

This clonotype was recorded a few times. The gene calls are TRBV5-1 and TRBJ2-3, with D maybe TRBD2 (5 bases). CDR1 and CDR2 (germline): SGHRS, YFSETQ. The CDR3 extends over 17 amino acids. V was trimmed by 5 bases and J by 1 base, leaving 20 bases between them. The CDR3 sequence: CASRFFEPAGGTDTQYF. Written as DNA, the CDR3 is TGCGCCAGCAGGTTTTTCGAGCCGGCGGGCGGCACAGATACGCAGTATTTT. The variable domain in full, with the rest retrieved from reference TRBV5-1 and TRBJ2-3, is KAGVTQTPRYLIKTRGQQVTLSCSPISGHRSVSWYQQTPGQGLQFLFEYFSETQRNKGNFPGRFSGRQFSNSRSEMNVSTLELGDSALYLCASRFFEPAGGTDTQYFGPGTRLTVL.

The rearrangement joins TRBV27 to TRBJ2-1; TRBD2 matches at 13 bases. From germline, CDR1 is MNHEY and CDR2 SMNVEV (reference sequence). Unmatched junction bases numbered 6, after V lost 7 bases and J lost 9 bases. This CDR3 comprises 14 residues. CDR3 DNA: TGTGCCAGCAAGACTAGCGGGGGGCTGGTTGAGCAGTTCTTC. Its translation is CASKTSGGLVEQFF.

The table lists this clonotype with a few counts. The V gene is TRBV5-4, the J gene TRBJ2-5; D is perhaps TRBD1 or TRBD2 (6 bases each). The CDR3 extends over 14 amino acids. CDR1 SGHNT and CDR2 YYREEE come from the germline V gene (reference sequence). Trimming removed 4 bases from V and 3 bases from J, with 13 bases in between. In DNA, the CDR3 is TGTGCCAGCAGCCGGACGGGGGCGGAAGAGACCCAGTACTTC. It yields the protein CASSRTGAEETQYF.